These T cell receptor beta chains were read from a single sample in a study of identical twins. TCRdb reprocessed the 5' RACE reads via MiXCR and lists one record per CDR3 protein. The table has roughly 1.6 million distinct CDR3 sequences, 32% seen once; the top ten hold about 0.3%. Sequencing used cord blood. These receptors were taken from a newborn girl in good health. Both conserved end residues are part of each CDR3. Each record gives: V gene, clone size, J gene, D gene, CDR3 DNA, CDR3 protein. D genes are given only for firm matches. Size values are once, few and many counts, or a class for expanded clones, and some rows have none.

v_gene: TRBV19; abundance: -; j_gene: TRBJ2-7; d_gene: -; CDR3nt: TGTGCCAGTACCTCGAGGGGGACCACCTACGAGCAGTACTTC; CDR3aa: CASTSRGTTYEQYF
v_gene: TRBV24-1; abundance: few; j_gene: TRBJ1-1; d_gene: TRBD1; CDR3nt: TGTGCCACCGGGGACAGCCATTTTCCCACTGAAGCTTTCTTT; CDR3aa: CATGDSHFPTEAFF
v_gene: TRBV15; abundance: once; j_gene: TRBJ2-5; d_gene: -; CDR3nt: TGTGCCACCAGCAGAGACCCCTACATTCAGGGGTACAATGAGCAGTACTTC; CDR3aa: CATSRDPYIQGYNEQYF
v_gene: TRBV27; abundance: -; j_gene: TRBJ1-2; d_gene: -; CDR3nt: TGTGCCAGCAGTTTAGTTCGGGGACACTACACCTTC; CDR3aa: CASSLVRGHYTF
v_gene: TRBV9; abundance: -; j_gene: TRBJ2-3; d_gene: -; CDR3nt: TGTGCCAGCAGCGTAACGCAAAAGGCTTCAGATACGCAGTATTTT; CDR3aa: CASSVTQKASDTQYF
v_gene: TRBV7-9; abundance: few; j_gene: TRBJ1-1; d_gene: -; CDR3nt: TGTGCCAGCAGACCGCCGGGACAGAACACTGAAGCTTTCTTT; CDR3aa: CASRPPGQNTEAFF
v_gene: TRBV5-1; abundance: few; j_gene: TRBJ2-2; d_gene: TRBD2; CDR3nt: TGCGCCAGCAGCTTGAGTCGGCTGACTAGCGGGAAAGACGGGGAGCTGTTTTTT; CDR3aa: CASSLSRLTSGKDGELFF
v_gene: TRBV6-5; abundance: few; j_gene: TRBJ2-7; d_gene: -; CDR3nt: TGTGCCAGCGGCCTAGTATGGGATGAGCAGTACTTC; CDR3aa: CASGLVWDEQYF
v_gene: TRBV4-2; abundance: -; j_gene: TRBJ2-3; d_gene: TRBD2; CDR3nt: TGTGCCAGCAGCCCGAGCGGGGAAATCACAGATACGCAGTATTTT; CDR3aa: CASSPSGEITDTQYF
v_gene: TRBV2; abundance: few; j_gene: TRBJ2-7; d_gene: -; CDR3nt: TGTGCCAGCACCGGTGGCTTCCGCGTCCCCTACGAGCAGTACTTC; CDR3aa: CASTGGFRVPYEQYF
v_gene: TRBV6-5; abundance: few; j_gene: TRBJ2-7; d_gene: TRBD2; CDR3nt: TGTGCCAGCATGGCCAGGACTAGCGCCTACGAGCAGTACTTC; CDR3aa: CASMARTSAYEQYF